This is a list of T cell receptor beta chains from one sample in a study of T cells in localized non-small cell lung cancer. TCRdb's copy holds only in-frame clones and misses some; the assay was immunoSEQ multiplex PCR. This table has about 1,200 clones, approximately 18% appearing once. Source: normal lung tissue next to the tumor, taken before any cancer treatment. The receptor source for this set is a man aged 40-75 years with stage I squamous cell lung carcinoma. Both conserved end residues are part of each CDR3. D genes are given only for firm matches. Size values are once, few and many counts, or a class for expanded clones, and some rows have none.

clone_size: .; j_call: TRBJ2-3; d_call: TRBD1; v_call: TRBV5-1; cdr3_nt: TGCGCCAGCAGCCCGGGACAGAGCACAGATACGCAGTATTTT; cdr3_aa: CASSPGQSTDTQYF
clone_size: .; j_call: TRBJ2-1; d_call: .; v_call: TRBV28; cdr3_nt: TGTGCCAGCAGTTTATGGACAGTCTATGAGCAGTTCTTC; cdr3_aa: CASSLWTVYEQFF
clone_size: medium-sized; j_call: TRBJ1-1; d_call: TRBD1; v_call: TRBV11-3; cdr3_nt: TGTGCCAGCAGCAGGGACAGTTGGATTCTAAGAATTAGTGAAGCTTTCTTT; cdr3_aa: CASSRDSWILRISEAFF
clone_size: .; j_call: TRBJ2-1; d_call: TRBD2; v_call: TRBV5-1; cdr3_nt: TGCGCCAGCAGTCTTAGTAATAGCGGGGGGTCCAGGGAGCAGTTCTTC; cdr3_aa: CASSLSNSGGSREQFF
clone_size: large; j_call: TRBJ1-1; d_call: TRBD1; v_call: TRBV11-3; cdr3_nt: TGTGCCAGCAGCTCCCTGGACAGGGGGGGCTTGAACACTGAAGCTTTCTTT; cdr3_aa: CASSSLDRGGLNTEAFF
clone_size: medium-sized; j_call: TRBJ1-2; d_call: TRBD1; v_call: TRBV11-3; cdr3_nt: TGTGCCAGCAGCCGACCGACAGGGGTTAACTATGGCTACACCTTC; cdr3_aa: CASSRPTGVNYGYTF
clone_size: few; j_call: TRBJ2-1; d_call: .; v_call: TRBV6-8; cdr3_nt: TGTGCCAGCAGACAGGGGGGGAGGATCCATGAGCAGTTCTTC; cdr3_aa: CASRQGGRIHEQFF
clone_size: medium-sized; j_call: TRBJ2-1; d_call: TRBD2; v_call: TRBV6-8; cdr3_nt: TGTGCCAGCTCCTGGGCTAGCGGGGACTACAATGAGCAGTTCTTC; cdr3_aa: CASSWASGDYNEQFF
clone_size: .; j_call: TRBJ1-6; d_call: .; v_call: TRBV6-8; cdr3_nt: TGTGCCAGCAGCAAGCCTATGGGACAACTAAATTCACCCCTCCACTTT; cdr3_aa: CASSKPMGQLNSPLHF
clone_size: large; j_call: TRBJ2-7; d_call: TRBD2; v_call: TRBV11-3; cdr3_nt: TGTGCCAGCAGCTTAATTATAGCGGGGGGTTCCTACGAGCAGTACTTC; cdr3_aa: CASSLIIAGGSYEQYF
clone_size: .; j_call: TRBJ2-5; d_call: .; v_call: TRBV19; cdr3_nt: TGTGCCAGTCAAAACAGAGGCGAGACCCAGTACTTC; cdr3_aa: CASQNRGETQYF
clone_size: medium-sized; j_call: TRBJ2-2; d_call: .; v_call: TRBV11-3; cdr3_nt: TGTGCCAGCACCCCAGGGGGGACGAACACCGGGGAGCTGTTTTTT; cdr3_aa: CASTPGGTNTGELFF
clone_size: medium-sized; j_call: TRBJ1-4; d_call: .; v_call: TRBV11-3; cdr3_nt: TGTGCCAGCAGCCCCCAGGGAATCGCTAATGAAAAACTGTTTTTT; cdr3_aa: CASSPQGIANEKLFF
clone_size: .; j_call: TRBJ2-5; d_call: TRBD2; v_call: TRBV15; cdr3_nt: TGTGCCACCAGCCCCTACAACGGGGGGGAGACCCAGTACTTC; cdr3_aa: CATSPYNGGETQYF
clone_size: .; j_call: TRBJ1-3; d_call: TRBD1; v_call: TRBV5-1; cdr3_nt: TGCGCCAGCAGCTTGGCCCAGGGGGCCGGAAACACCATATATTTT; cdr3_aa: CASSLAQGAGNTIYF
clone_size: .; j_call: TRBJ2-7; d_call: .; v_call: TRBV28; cdr3_nt: TGTGCCAGCACCTCTACTACTCCCGCTTACGAGCAGTACTTC; cdr3_aa: CASTSTTPAYEQYF
clone_size: .; j_call: TRBJ1-1; d_call: .; v_call: TRBV6-8; cdr3_nt: TGTGCCAGCAGAACGGCGACGGGAAACACTGAAGCTTTCTTT; cdr3_aa: CASRTATGNTEAFF
clone_size: few; j_call: TRBJ2-3; d_call: TRBD2; v_call: TRBV11-3; cdr3_nt: TGTGCCAGCAGCTTTTCGAGGGCGCGGGGGAGCACAGATACGCAGTATTTT; cdr3_aa: CASSFSRARGSTDTQYF
clone_size: .; j_call: TRBJ2-7; d_call: .; v_call: TRBV5-1; cdr3_nt: TGCGCCAGCAGCTTGAAGTCCGGGCGAAACTACGAGCAGTACTTC; cdr3_aa: CASSLKSGRNYEQYF
clone_size: large; j_call: TRBJ1-4; d_call: .; v_call: TRBV11-3; cdr3_nt: TGTGCCAGCAGCTTGAGGGGCCATCCGAATGAAAAACTGTTTTTT; cdr3_aa: CASSLRGHPNEKLFF
clone_size: .; j_call: TRBJ2-7; d_call: .; v_call: TRBV18; cdr3_nt: TGTGCCAGCTCACCACCGGGAAGCGCCGGGTACGAGCAGTACTTC; cdr3_aa: CASSPPGSAGYEQYF
clone_size: .; j_call: TRBJ2-3; d_call: .; v_call: TRBV19; cdr3_nt: TGTGCCAGTAGTCCTCGACAGACCACAGATACGCAGTATTTT; cdr3_aa: CASSPRQTTDTQYF
clone_size: few; j_call: TRBJ1-2; d_call: .; v_call: TRBV11-3; cdr3_nt: TGTGCCAGCAGCTTAGACCCAGGCTCTAACTATGGCTACACCTTC; cdr3_aa: CASSLDPGSNYGYTF
clone_size: .; j_call: TRBJ2-1; d_call: .; v_call: TRBV5-1; cdr3_nt: TGCGCCAGCAGCTGGGCCCCAGGGAGCTACAATGAGCAGTTCTTC; cdr3_aa: CASSWAPGSYNEQFF
clone_size: large; j_call: TRBJ2-7; d_call: .; v_call: TRBV6-8; cdr3_nt: TGTGCCAGCAGTCTTAGCTCCGAGGGCTACGAGCAGTACTTC; cdr3_aa: CASSLSSEGYEQYF
clone_size: medium-sized; j_call: TRBJ2-3; d_call: .; v_call: TRBV6-8; cdr3_nt: TGTGCCACTCGGGGGCTCTCCACTCATACGCAGTATTTT; cdr3_aa: CATRGLSTHTQYF
clone_size: .; j_call: TRBJ2-2; d_call: TRBD1; v_call: TRBV19; cdr3_nt: TGTGCCAGTAAGGGACAGGGGGACACCGGGGAGCTGTTTTTT; cdr3_aa: CASKGQGDTGELFF
clone_size: large; j_call: TRBJ1-2; d_call: TRBD1; v_call: TRBV18; cdr3_nt: TGTGCCAGCTCCCCGGGACAGGGGACTAACTATGGCTACACCTTC; cdr3_aa: CASSPGQGTNYGYTF
clone_size: medium-sized; j_call: TRBJ2-3; d_call: .; v_call: TRBV11-3; cdr3_nt: TGTGCCAGCAGCTTCTGGGGGAACCCCACAGATACGCAGTATTTT; cdr3_aa: CASSFWGNPTDTQYF
clone_size: .; j_call: TRBJ1-6; d_call: .; v_call: TRBV9; cdr3_nt: TGTGCCAGCAGTGAAGCCCGAGTAAATTCACCCCTCCACTTT; cdr3_aa: CASSEARVNSPLHF
clone_size: .; j_call: TRBJ1-1; d_call: .; v_call: TRBV6-8; cdr3_nt: TGTGCCTACAGAGGGACGGCCCCTGAAGCTTTCTTT; cdr3_aa: CAYRGTAPEAFF
clone_size: .; j_call: TRBJ1-2; d_call: .; v_call: TRBV28; cdr3_nt: TGTGCCAGCAGTATCGGGGGGCAGATTGGCTACACCTTC; cdr3_aa: CASSIGGQIGYTF
clone_size: .; j_call: TRBJ2-1; d_call: TRBD2; v_call: TRBV12-5; cdr3_nt: TGTGCTAGTGGTTTGGCTCGGACTAGCGGGGGGGCCGATGAGCAGTTCTTC; cdr3_aa: CASGLARTSGGADEQFF
clone_size: .; j_call: TRBJ2-2; d_call: .; v_call: TRBV9; cdr3_nt: TGTGCCAGCAGTGATCTTACAGGCTCCGGGGAGCTGTTTTTT; cdr3_aa: CASSDLTGSGELFF
clone_size: .; j_call: TRBJ1-6; d_call: .; v_call: TRBV9; cdr3_nt: TGTGCCAGCAGCGGGGCCCGGGGGGGAAATTCACCCCTCCACTTT; cdr3_aa: CASSGARGGNSPLHF
clone_size: few; j_call: TRBJ1-5; d_call: .; v_call: TRBV6-8; cdr3_nt: TGTGCCAGCAGTTACTCAGACGCTAATCAGCCCCAGCATTTT; cdr3_aa: CASSYSDANQPQHF
clone_size: .; j_call: TRBJ2-7; d_call: .; v_call: TRBV6-8; cdr3_nt: TGTGCCATCACCGCCACAAGATTTCCCTACGAGCAGTACTTC; cdr3_aa: CAITATRFPYEQYF
clone_size: few; j_call: TRBJ1-1; d_call: TRBD1; v_call: TRBV6-8; cdr3_nt: TGTGCCAGCAGACAGCATGCCGGGACAGGGGGCACTGAAGCTTTCTTT; cdr3_aa: CASRQHAGTGGTEAFF
clone_size: .; j_call: TRBJ1-1; d_call: .; v_call: TRBV9; cdr3_nt: TGTGCCAGCAGCGCGCACGCTGGGACGAACACTGAAGCTTTCTTT; cdr3_aa: CASSAHAGTNTEAFF